A selection of T cell receptor beta chains follows, all from one sample in a study of blood T cell repertoires in COVID-19. Generated by immunoSEQ multiplex PCR, the TCRdb table keeps only in-frame clones and is missing some. The table lists approximately 170,000 clones, about 80% of them singletons. Material: peripheral blood. These TCRs come from a human donor with acute or convalescent COVID-19. The donor label of this sample is uncertain. The CDR3 runs from the conserved cysteine through the conserved F or W. A D gene is named only where the DNA matches it firmly. Clone size, where shown, is once, few, many, or a class for clones that have expanded.

d_gene | j_gene | v_gene | abundance | CDR3nt | CDR3aa
TRBD2 | TRBJ2-7 | TRBV7-2 | . | TGTGCCAGCAGCCGTACATTATTAATAGCGGGAAGTTTTTACGAGCAGTACTTC | CASSRTLLIAGSFYEQYF
. | TRBJ2-2 | TRBV11-3 | few | TGTGCCAGCAGCCCATCAATCCCCGGGGAGCTGTTTTTT | CASSPSIPGELFF
. | TRBJ2-1 | TRBV7-7 | . | TGTGCCAGCAGCCCCGACGGCGGAATAAATGAGCAGTTCTTC | CASSPDGGINEQFF
TRBD2 | TRBJ2-7 | TRBV10-1 | . | TGCGCCACCGGGACTAGCTCCTACGAGCAGTACTTC | CATGTSSYEQYF
TRBD1 | TRBJ1-6 | TRBV10-1 | . | TGCGCCAGCAGCCCGGATCTGACAGGGGAGGATTCACCCCTCCACTTT | CASSPDLTGEDSPLHF
. | TRBJ1-1 | TRBV11-1 | . | TGTGCCAGCAGCCCTCGGGGGGGGAGACAGGAAGCTTTCTTT | CASSPRGGRQEAFF
. | TRBJ2-7 | TRBV7-2 | . | TGTGCCAGCACCCCGCAGGGGCAGGCCTCCTACGAGCAGTACTTC | CASTPQGQASYEQYF
. | TRBJ2-3 | TRBV12-3/TRBV12-4 | . | TGTGCCAGCAGTTCGGGCACAGATACGCAGTATTTT | CASSSGTDTQYF
TRBD2 | TRBJ2-3 | TRBV7-2 | . | TGTGCCAGCAGACAGACTAGCGGTTCAGATACGCAGTATTTT | CASRQTSGSDTQYF
TRBD1 | TRBJ2-7 | TRBV29-1 | few | TGCAGCGTGGGGACAGGGGGCACGGTATACGAGCAGTACTTC | CSVGTGGTVYEQYF
TRBD2 | TRBJ2-3 | TRBV27 | . | TGTGCCAGCAGTTTTGGGGCTAGCGGGAGAAGTGCAGTCAGAGATACGCAGTATTTT | CASSFGASGRSAVRDTQYF
. | TRBJ1-1 | TRBV11-3 | . | TGTGCCAGCATTATACCCCACTCACGGGAGAACACTGAAGCTTTCTTT | CASIIPHSRENTEAFF
. | TRBJ2-5 | TRBV14 | . | TGTGCCAGCAGCCAAGATGGTCAGGTAGTCAGCTACCACCAAGAGACCCAGTACTTC | CASSQDGQVVSYHQETQYF
. | TRBJ2-5 | TRBV27 | . | TGTGCCAGCAGTCATCCCGGGACTGGGGAGACCCAGTACTTC | CASSHPGTGETQYF
TRBD1 | TRBJ1-1 | TRBV10-1 | once | TGCGCCAGCAGTGAGGACAGGGGAACTGAAGCTTTCTTT | CASSEDRGTEAFF
TRBD1 | TRBJ1-4 | TRBV25-1 | . | TGTGCCAGCAGTAACCCAGGGGGGAATGAAAAACTGTTTTTT | CASSNPGGNEKLFF
TRBD2 | TRBJ2-2 | TRBV6-5 | . | TGTGCCAGCAGTTTACGACTAGCGGGGAGGACCGGGGAGCTGTTTTTT | CASSLRLAGRTGELFF
. | TRBJ2-7 | TRBV7-3 | . | TGTGCCAGCAGCTCAGATTCCCTTCGCTCGTTCGAGCAGTACTTC | CASSSDSLRSFEQYF
TRBD2 | TRBJ2-7 | TRBV7-2 | . | TGTGCCAGCAGCTCCGGGACTAGCGGGAGCTGGGTGAGGGAGCAGTACTTC | CASSSGTSGSWVREQYF
. | TRBJ2-7 | TRBV2 | . | TGTGCCAGCAAGGGACTCACCTACGAGCAGTACTTC | CASKGLTYEQYF
. | TRBJ2-5 | TRBV18 | . | TGTGCCAGCTCAAACGGTCGCCAAGAGACCCAGTACTTC | CASSNGRQETQYF
TRBD2 | TRBJ2-3 | TRBV2 | . | TGTGCCAGCAGACTAGCGGGGGATACGCAGTATTTT | CASRLAGDTQYF
. | TRBJ1-4 | TRBV6-5 | few | TGTGCCAGCAGTTACAGGGGCAGGGAATTTGAAAAACTGTTTTTT | CASSYRGREFEKLFF
. | TRBJ2-7 | TRBV7-9 | . | TGTGCCAGCAGCCTGGACTTGTACGAGCAGTACTTC | CASSLDLYEQYF
. | TRBJ2-1 | TRBV5-1 | once | TGCGCCAGCAGCCAAGGGGTATTCTCCTACAATGAGCAGTTCTTC | CASSQGVFSYNEQFF
. | TRBJ1-4 | TRBV5-4 | . | TGTGCCAGCAGCCAACGGACAGCCGCGGGTGAAAAACTGTTTTTT | CASSQRTAAGEKLFF
TRBD1 | TRBJ2-7 | TRBV5-5 | . | TGTGCCAGCAGCTCCGCACCCTTGGACAGGGGGAGGTACGAGCAGTACTTC | CASSSAPLDRGRYEQYF
. | TRBJ1-1 | TRBV18 | . | TGTGCCACCGGGGAAGGAGCTTTCTTT | CATGEGAFF
TRBD1 | TRBJ1-2 | TRBV30 | . | TGTGCCTGGAGACAGGGGACCAACTATGGCTACACCTTC | CAWRQGTNYGYTF
TRBD1 | TRBJ2-7 | TRBV29-1 | few | TGCAGCGTCGACAGGGGAGGCTACGAGCAGTACTTC | CSVDRGGYEQYF
TRBD2 | TRBJ2-3 | TRBV27 | . | TGTGCCAGCAGTTCTAGCGGGAACTTCCCTTCGAACACAGATACGCAGTATTTT | CASSSSGNFPSNTDTQYF
. | TRBJ2-2 | TRBV5-6 | many | TGTGCCAGCAGCTTGGCCGGCGGATCTGTCACCGGGGAGCTGTTTTTT | CASSLAGGSVTGELFF
. | TRBJ1-1 | TRBV11-1 | . | TGTGCCAGCAGCCAAGTATCGGGAATGGACACTGAAGCTTTCTTT | CASSQVSGMDTEAFF
. | TRBJ2-7 | TRBV28 | once | TGTGCCAGCAGTTTACGACAGGCGTACGAGCAGTACTTC | CASSLRQAYEQYF
TRBD2 | TRBJ2-1 | TRBV29-1 | . | TGCAGCGTTGGGCGGGGGGGTGAGCAGTTCTTC | CSVGRGGEQFF
. | TRBJ1-1 | TRBV14 | . | TGTGCCAGCAGCCAAGTGGGAGGTAATGAAGCTTTCTTT | CASSQVGGNEAFF
TRBD1 | TRBJ2-7 | TRBV3-1/TRBV3-2 | . | TGTGCCAGCAGCTTACCGGGACAGGGGGCTGGCGAGCAGTACTTC | CASSLPGQGAGEQYF
. | TRBJ1-1 | TRBV30 | . | TGTGCCTGGAGTCCTTCAAAAGGGAGTGAAGCTTTCTTT | CAWSPSKGSEAFF
. | TRBJ1-2 | TRBV30 | . | TGTGCCTGGAACCTCAGGGGAACGTATGGCTACACCTTC | CAWNLRGTYGYTF
TRBD1 | TRBJ1-2 | TRBV19 | once | TGTGCCAGTAGTATAGCGACAGGGGGCGGCGATGGCTACACCTTC | CASSIATGGGDGYTF
TRBD1 | TRBJ1-3 | TRBV5-1 | . | TGCGCCAGCAGCTGGGGACAGCGCTCTGGAAACACCATATATTTT | CASSWGQRSGNTIYF
. | TRBJ2-3 | TRBV19 | . | TGTGCCAGTAGTATGATCGGGACAGATACGCAGTATTTT | CASSMIGTDTQYF
. | TRBJ1-2 | TRBV20-1 | . | TGCAGTGCTAGTGCCAGGCAATATGGCTACACCTTC | CSASARQYGYTF
. | TRBJ2-7 | TRBV11-2 | . | TGTGCCAGCAGCTTAGCCCCTCCGACTGTCGAGCAGTACTTC | CASSLAPPTVEQYF